Below, 23 T cell receptor beta chains from the same sample are listed, as sequenced in a study of blood T cell repertoires in COVID-19. This table comes from immunoSEQ multiplex PCR, and its TCRdb copy is limited to in-frame clones, with some not included. The sample records about 140,000 clones, 65% to 80% being singletons. The sequencing sample was made of peripheral blood. The source is an elderly man with acute or convalescent COVID-19.

This clone has only a few counts. The chain uses TRBV6-5 and TRBJ2-6; possible D gene TRBD2, 5 bases. Germline-derived CDR1 and CDR2 are MNHEY and SVGAGI. This CDR3 region has 16 residues. The V and J ends lost 0 bases and 3 bases respectively, with 9 bases between them. CDR3 region: CASSYSEGGGANVLTF. The CDR3 DNA reads TGTGCCAGCAGTTACTCTGAGGGTGGTGGGGCCAACGTCCTGACTTTC.

This clone is a singleton in its sample. V usage is TRBV28 and J usage is TRBJ1-5; D is ambiguous. The CDR3 has 12 amino acids. In germline, CDR1 is MDHEN, CDR2 SYDVKM. V gave up 6 bases and J gave up 4 bases, with 7 bases separating them. The CDR3 region is CASREVNQPQHF. CDR3 DNA sequence: TGTGCCAGCAGAGAGGTGAATCAGCCCCAGCATTTT.

This chain uses TRBV10-2 with TRBJ2-1, with 10 bases lining up with TRBD1. The germline CDR1 and CDR2 sequences are WSHSY and SAAADI. V was clipped by 7 bases and J by 5 bases; unmatched bases: 8. This CDR3 spans 15 amino acids. The CDR3 DNA reads as TGCGCCAGCACAAACCCCGGGACAGGGGACAATGAGCAGTTCTTC. This gives the protein CASTNPGTGDNEQFF.

V and J are TRBV4-3 and TRBJ1-6, with 7 bases fitting TRBD1. The trim removed 4 bases at V and 12 bases at J, leaving 6 bases unmatched. CDR3 size: 13 residues. Germline V CDR1 and CDR2: LGHNA, YSLEER. The CDR3 protein is CASSRDREGPLHF. CDR3 nucleotides: TGCGCCAGCAGCCGAGACAGGGAGGGACCCCTCCACTTT.

This clone was recorded at least ten times. This chain connects TRBV3-1 (or the pseudogene TRBV3-2) to TRBJ2-2; TRBD1 is a possible D gene (6 bases). Trimming stripped 2 bases from V and 5 bases from J, with 15 bases between. Germline V gene lookup returns CDR1 LGHDT and CDR2 YNNKEL (reference sequence). The CDR3 is made up of 16 amino acids. CDR3 sequence (DNA): TGTGCCAGCAGCCAAATCGGACAGTCCTCAACCGGGGAGCTGTTTTTT. Protein: CASSQIGQSSTGELFF.

The chain joins TRBV7-2 to TRBJ2-2, with a weak D call TRBD1 (5 bases). The germline gives CDR1 SGHTA, CDR2 FQGNSA. V shed 6 bases and J shed 2 bases, with 10 bases lying between them. This CDR3 is 14 amino acids long. In nucleotides, the CDR3 is TGTGCCAGCAGTAGAGACAGAAACACCGGGGAGCTGTTTTTT. This gives the protein CASSRDRNTGELFF.

The chain couples TRBV7-3 to TRBJ2-7; 13 bases match TRBD2. Germline values: CDR1 SGHTA, CDR2 FQGTGA. With V trimmed by 5 bases and J by 6 bases, 4 bases remained unmatched. This CDR3 has 14 amino acids. CDR3 coding DNA: TGTGCCAGCAGCCAAGGACTAGCGGGGGCCGAGCAGTACTTC. Translating it yields CASSQGLAGAEQYF.

CDR3 protein: CASSLTGGVNTEAFF. The CDR3 nucleotides read TGCGCCAGCAGCTTAACGGGGGGTGTGAACACTGAAGCTTTCTTT. V gene TRBV5-1 combines with J gene TRBJ1-1; possibly TRBD1 for D (5 bases). Germline CDR1 is SGHRS and CDR2 is YFSETQ. Trimming removed 2 bases from V and 0 bases from J, with 11 bases in between. The CDR3 consists of 15 residues.

In this sample, this clone turned up once. V and J are TRBV5-1 and TRBJ1-1; D not certain. V lost 7 bases, J lost 4 bases, and 11 bases lay in between. The CDR3 has 12 amino acids. Germline CDR1 is SGHRS and CDR2 is YFSETQ. CDR3 in DNA: TGCGCCAGCGCGATCGCGGGCACTGAAGCTTTCTTT. It specifies CASAIAGTEAFF.

The CDR3 DNA reads as TGCAGCCATTTCGGCGGGGGGGCGGGTGGCTACACCTTC. It translates to CSHFGGGAGGYTF. The rearrangement joins TRBV29-1 to TRBJ1-2; perhaps TRBD1 as D (6 bases). CDR1 is SQVTM, CDR2 ANQGSEA, per germline. This CDR3 spans 13 amino acids. The V end lost 8 bases, the J end lost 7 bases, and 20 bases lay between the germline ends.

This clone has a handful of counts. V is TRBV7-2 and J is TRBJ2-1, with 8 bases lining up with TRBD1. V lost 5 bases and J lost 7; bases outside the gene matches: 10. Germline lookup yields CDR1 SGHTA and CDR2 FQGNSA. The CDR3 is 15 amino acids. DNA for the CDR3: TGTGCCAGCAGCCTCACACGGACAGGGATAAATGAGCAGTTCTTC. This encodes CASSLTRTGINEQFF.

The rearrangement links TRBV24-1 to TRBJ1-5; tentative D call: TRBD1 (5 bases). The CDR3 has 15 residues. V gave up 3 bases and J gave up 0 bases, with 8 bases separating them. The V gene's germline CDR1 is KGHDR and CDR2 SFDVKD. The DNA for the CDR3 is TGTGCCACCAGTGATCCGACAGATAGCAATCAGCCCCAGCATTTT. Translated, it gives CATSDPTDSNQPQHF.

This clone was observed once. CDR3 bases: TGTGCCAGCAGTTACGGCGGCAGGGGAGACTATGGCTACACCTTC. It specifies CASSYGGRGDYGYTF. The gene calls are TRBV6-2 or TRBV6-3 and TRBJ1-2; tentatively, D is TRBD1 (6 bases). Trimming shortened V by 2 bases and J by 3 bases, and 13 bases separated the two germline ends. The CDR3 runs to 15 residues. CDR1 is MNHEY, CDR2 SVGEGT, per germline.

The J gene is TRBJ1-1, the V gene TRBV4-3; D gene ambiguous. This CDR3 spans 15 amino acids. Trimming shortened V by 0 bases and J by 6 bases, and 14 bases separated the two germline ends. CDR1 and CDR2 (germline): LGHNA, YSLEER. CDR3 DNA sequence: TGCGCCAGCAGCCAAGATACCCCTAATTTCTCTGAAGCTTTCTTT. It translates to CASSQDTPNFSEAFF.

The chain couples TRBV11-3 to TRBJ1-5, with D possibly TRBD1 on 5 matching bases. Germline V gene sequence: CDR1 SGHNT, CDR2 YENEEA. This CDR3 is built from 16 residues. V was shortened by 4 bases and J by 4 bases, with 17 bases between the two germline ends. The CDR3 DNA follows: TGTGCCAGCAGCTACGCCGGTGTGACAGAAAATCAGCCCCAGCATTTT. Translating gives CASSYAGVTENQPQHF.

The CDR3 sequence is CASSLRLRDRGRTGELFF. DNA for the CDR3: TGTGCCAGCAGCTTGAGGCTCCGGGACAGGGGGAGGACCGGGGAGCTGTTTTTT. J is TRBJ2-2 and V is TRBV7-6; 11 bases agree with TRBD1. With 3 bases clipped from V and 5 bases from J, the junction kept 11 bases outside the gene matches. The CDR3 has 18 residues. The V gene's germline CDR1 is SGHVS and CDR2 FNYEAQ.

V and J are TRBV2 and TRBJ2-7; 7 bases map to TRBD1. Germline V gene data show CDR1 as SNHLY and CDR2 as FYNNEI. The CDR3 is 13 residues long. The J segment lost 8 bases and the V segment lost 5 bases, leaving 9 bases of the junction unmatched. In DNA form, the CDR3 reads TGTGCCAGCAGTACCCAACGAGGGGGCAAGCAGTACTTC. As protein: CASSTQRGGKQYF.

The J gene is TRBJ2-7, the V gene TRBV6-6; 10 nucleotides agree with TRBD1. Germline-derived CDR1 and CDR2 are MNHNY and SVGAGI (reference sequence). This CDR3 has 11 amino acids. The ends lost 10 bases at V and 12 bases at J; junction bases unmatched: 9. DNA for the CDR3: TGTGCCACCCGACAGGGGGCGAGTCCGTACTTC. Amino acids: CATRQGASPYF.

The CDR3 DNA reads TGTGCCATCAGTGGAGGGACATCCAACACCGGGGAGCTGTTTTTT. Protein: CAISGGTSNTGELFF. The chain links TRBV10-3 to TRBJ2-2; tentatively, D is TRBD1 (6 bases). V lost 4 bases and J 2 bases, leaving 11 bases between the germline ends. Germline CDR1 reads ENHRY; CDR2 reads SYGVKD. This CDR3 has 15 residues.

The J gene is TRBJ1-3, the V gene TRBV2; D is uncertain. The CDR3 spans 13 residues. The V and J ends lost 7 bases and 4 bases respectively, with 11 bases between them. CDR1 and CDR2 (germline): SNHLY, FYNNEI. The CDR3 sequence: CASIIQVGNTIYF. Here the CDR3 DNA reads TGTGCCAGCATAATACAAGTCGGAAACACCATATATTTT. The whole variable domain, remainder taken from reference TRBV2 and TRBJ1-3, is EPEVTQTPSHQVTQMGQEVILRCVPISNHLYFYWYRQILGQKVEFLVSFYNNEISEKSEIFDDQFSVERPDGSNFTLKIRSTKLEDSAMYFCASIIQVGNTIYFGEGSWLTVV.

The J gene is TRBJ2-7, the V gene TRBV10-2; TRBD1 is a possible D gene (6 bases). The germline gives CDR1 WSHSY, CDR2 SAAADI. The CDR3 is 15 amino acids. V lost 4 bases, J lost 1 base, and 14 bases lay in between. CDR3: CASSGTPGHSYEQYF. The CDR3 coding sequence is TGCGCCAGCAGTGGTACACCGGGACATTCCTACGAGCAGTACTTC.

V gene TRBV27 combines with J gene TRBJ1-2; 10 nucleotides agree with TRBD1. There are 15 residues in the CDR3. Germline lookup yields CDR1 MNHEY and CDR2 SMNVEV (reference sequence). After removal of 2 bases from V and 2 bases from J, the junction contained 2 bases not matched to a gene. DNA for the CDR3: TGTGCCAGCAGTTTACGGACAGGGGGAAACTATGGCTACACCTTC. This encodes CASSLRTGGNYGYTF.

The rearrangement joins TRBV2 to TRBJ1-2; 10 nucleotides match TRBD1. The CDR3 runs 14 residues. V was pared by 11 bases and J by 1 base, with 7 bases of the junction left unmatched. Germline values: CDR1 SNHLY, CDR2 FYNNEI. CDR3: CAGSGQGGNYGYTF. CDR3 DNA sequence: TGTGCCGGTTCAGGACAGGGGGGTAACTATGGCTACACCTTC. The full variable domain, completed using reference TRBV2 and TRBJ1-2, is EPEVTQTPSHQVTQMGQEVILRCVPISNHLYFYWYRQILGQKVEFLVSFYNNEISEKSEIFDDQFSVERPDGSNFTLKIRSTKLEDSAMYFCAGSGQGGNYGYTFGSGTRLTVV.